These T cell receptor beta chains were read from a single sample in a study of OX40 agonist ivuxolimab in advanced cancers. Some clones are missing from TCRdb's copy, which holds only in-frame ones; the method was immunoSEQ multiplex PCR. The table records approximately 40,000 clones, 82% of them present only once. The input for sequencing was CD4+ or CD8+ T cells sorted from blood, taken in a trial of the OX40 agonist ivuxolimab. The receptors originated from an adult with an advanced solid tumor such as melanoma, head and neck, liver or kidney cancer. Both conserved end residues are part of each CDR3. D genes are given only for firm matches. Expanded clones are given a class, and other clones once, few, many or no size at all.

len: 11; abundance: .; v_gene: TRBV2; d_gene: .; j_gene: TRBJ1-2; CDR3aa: CASSDGYGYTF; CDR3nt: TGTGCCAGCAGTGACGGCTATGGCTACACCTTC
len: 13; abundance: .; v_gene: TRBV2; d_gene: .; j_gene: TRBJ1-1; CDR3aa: CASRETYHTEAFF; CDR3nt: TGTGCCAGCAGGGAGACCTACCACACTGAAGCTTTCTTT
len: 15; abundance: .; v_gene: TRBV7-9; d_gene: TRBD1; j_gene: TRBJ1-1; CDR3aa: CASSHRDSLNTEAFF; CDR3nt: TGTGCCAGCAGCCATCGGGACAGTTTGAACACTGAAGCTTTCTTT
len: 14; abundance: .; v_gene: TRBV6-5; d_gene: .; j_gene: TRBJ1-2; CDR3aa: CASSYSHGNYGYTF; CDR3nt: TGTGCCAGCAGTTACTCGCACGGGAACTATGGCTACACCTTC
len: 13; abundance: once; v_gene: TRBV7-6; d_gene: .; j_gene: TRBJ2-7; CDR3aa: CASSLEGIYEQYF; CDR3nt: TGTGCCAGCAGCTTAGAGGGGATCTACGAGCAGTACTTC
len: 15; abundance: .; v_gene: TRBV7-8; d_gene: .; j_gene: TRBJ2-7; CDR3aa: CASSLSRLPNYEQYF; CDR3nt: TGTGCCAGCAGCTTAAGCCGGCTGCCTAACTACGAGCAGTACTTC
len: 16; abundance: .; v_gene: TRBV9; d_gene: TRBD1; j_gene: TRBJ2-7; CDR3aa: CASSLYRGAYMWEQYF; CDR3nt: TGTGCCAGCAGCTTATACAGGGGGGCCTATATGTGGGAGCAGTACTTC
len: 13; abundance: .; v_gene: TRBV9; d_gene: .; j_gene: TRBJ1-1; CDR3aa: CASNVDSNAKAFF; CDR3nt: TGTGCCAGCAACGTAGACTCAAACGCGAAGGCTTTCTTT
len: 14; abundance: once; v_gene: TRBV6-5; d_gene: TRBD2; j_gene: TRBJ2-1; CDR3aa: CASEAGGGYNEQFF; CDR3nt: TGTGCCAGTGAAGCGGGAGGGGGCTACAATGAGCAGTTCTTC
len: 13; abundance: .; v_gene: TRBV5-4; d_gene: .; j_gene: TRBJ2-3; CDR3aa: CASGHQRTDTQYF; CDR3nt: TGTGCCAGCGGTCATCAGAGAACAGATACGCAGTATTTT
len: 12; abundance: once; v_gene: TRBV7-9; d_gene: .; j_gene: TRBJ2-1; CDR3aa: CASSSDTSEQFF; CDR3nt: TGTGCCAGCAGCTCGGATACTAGTGAGCAGTTCTTC
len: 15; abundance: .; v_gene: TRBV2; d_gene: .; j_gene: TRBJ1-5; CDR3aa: CASSEYSYSNQPQHF; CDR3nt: TGTGCCAGCAGTGAATACAGCTATAGCAATCAGCCCCAGCATTTT
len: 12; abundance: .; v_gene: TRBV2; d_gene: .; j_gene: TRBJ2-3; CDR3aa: CASSVATDPQYF; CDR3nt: TGTGCCAGCAGTGTGGCCACGGATCCGCAGTATTTT
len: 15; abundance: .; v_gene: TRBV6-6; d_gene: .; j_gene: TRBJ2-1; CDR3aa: CASSYLTTDGREQFF; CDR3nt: TGTGCCAGCAGTTACTTGACTACCGACGGCCGTGAGCAGTTCTTC
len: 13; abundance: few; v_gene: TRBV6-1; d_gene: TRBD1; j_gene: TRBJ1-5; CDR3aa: CASRWTGDQPQHF; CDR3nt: TGTGCCAGCAGGTGGACAGGGGATCAGCCCCAGCATTTT
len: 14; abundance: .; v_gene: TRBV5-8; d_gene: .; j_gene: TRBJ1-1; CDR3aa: CASSLDAWNTEAFF; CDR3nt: TGTGCCAGCAGCTTGGACGCATGGAACACTGAAGCTTTCTTT
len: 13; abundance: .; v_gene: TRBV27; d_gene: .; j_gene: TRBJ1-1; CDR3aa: CASSAGVGTEAFF; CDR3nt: TGTGCCAGCAGCGCAGGGGTGGGCACTGAAGCTTTCTTT
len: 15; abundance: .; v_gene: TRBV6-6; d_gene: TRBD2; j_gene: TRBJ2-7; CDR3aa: CASTQLAGAPYEQYF; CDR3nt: TGTGCCAGCACCCAGCTAGCGGGAGCACCCTACGAGCAGTACTTC
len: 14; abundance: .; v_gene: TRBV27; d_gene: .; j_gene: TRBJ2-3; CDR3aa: CASSAFGARDTQYF; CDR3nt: TGTGCCAGCAGTGCCTTCGGAGCCAGAGATACGCAGTATTTT
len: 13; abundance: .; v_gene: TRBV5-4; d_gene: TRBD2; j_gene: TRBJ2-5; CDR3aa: CASSLVPREAQYF; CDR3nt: TGTGCCAGCAGCTTGGTACCCCGGGAGGCCCAGTACTTC
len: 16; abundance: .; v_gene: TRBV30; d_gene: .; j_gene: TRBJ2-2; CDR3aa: CAWSPIGGAGTGELFF; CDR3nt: TGTGCCTGGAGCCCTATTGGGGGCGCGGGCACCGGGGAGCTGTTTTTT
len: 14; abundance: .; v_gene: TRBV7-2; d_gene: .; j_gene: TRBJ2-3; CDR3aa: CASSRGLESDTQYF; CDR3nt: TGTGCCAGCAGTCGCGGCCTAGAGTCAGATACGCAGTATTTT
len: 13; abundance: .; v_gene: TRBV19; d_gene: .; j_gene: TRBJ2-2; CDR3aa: CASVDAASGELFF; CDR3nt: TGTGCCAGTGTTGACGCGGCCTCCGGGGAGCTGTTTTTT
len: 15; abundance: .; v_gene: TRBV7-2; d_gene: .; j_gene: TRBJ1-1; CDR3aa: CASSFSWRGNTEAFF; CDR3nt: TGTGCCAGCAGCTTTTCGTGGAGGGGTAACACTGAAGCTTTCTTT
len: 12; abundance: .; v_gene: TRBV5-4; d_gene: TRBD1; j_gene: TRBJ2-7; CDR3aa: CASGQGAHEQYF; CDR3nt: TGTGCCAGTGGACAGGGGGCCCACGAGCAGTACTTC
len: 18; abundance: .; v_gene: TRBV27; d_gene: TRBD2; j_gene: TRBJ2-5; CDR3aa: CASSFVREGLGDQETQYF; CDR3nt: TGTGCCAGCAGTTTTGTGCGGGAGGGTCTTGGGGACCAAGAGACCCAGTACTTC
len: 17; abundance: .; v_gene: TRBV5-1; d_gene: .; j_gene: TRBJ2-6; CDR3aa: CASSSDRIRSGANVLTF; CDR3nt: TGCGCCAGCAGCTCGGACCGGATTCGCTCTGGGGCCAACGTCCTGACTTTC
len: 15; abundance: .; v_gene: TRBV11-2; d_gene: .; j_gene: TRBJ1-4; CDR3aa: CASSPSTGYMEKLFF; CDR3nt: TGTGCCAGCAGCCCCAGTACAGGGTATATGGAAAAACTGTTTTTT
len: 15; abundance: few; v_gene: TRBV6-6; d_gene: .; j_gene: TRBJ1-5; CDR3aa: CASSYSKSPNQPQHF; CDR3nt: TGTGCCAGCAGTTACTCGAAGAGCCCCAATCAGCCCCAGCATTTT
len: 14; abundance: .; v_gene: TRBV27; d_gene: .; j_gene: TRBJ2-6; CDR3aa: CASSPNRGVNVLTF; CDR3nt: TGTGCCAGCAGTCCGAACCGTGGGGTCAACGTCCTGACTTTC
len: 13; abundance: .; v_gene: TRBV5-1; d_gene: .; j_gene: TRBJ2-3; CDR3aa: CASSGEGADTQYF; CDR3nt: TGCGCCAGCAGCGGTGAGGGGGCAGATACGCAGTATTTT
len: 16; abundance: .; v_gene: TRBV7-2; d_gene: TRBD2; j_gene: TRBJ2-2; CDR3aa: CASSLVASGNTGELFF; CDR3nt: TGTGCCAGCAGCTTAGTGGCTAGCGGGAACACCGGGGAGCTGTTTTTT
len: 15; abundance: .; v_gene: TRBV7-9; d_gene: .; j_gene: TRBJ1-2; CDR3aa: CASSALLGTGRGYTF; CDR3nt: TGTGCCAGCAGCGCCCTCCTTGGTACAGGTCGCGGCTACACCTTC
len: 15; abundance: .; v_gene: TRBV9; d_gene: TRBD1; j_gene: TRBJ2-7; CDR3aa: CASSVRDRVSDEQYF; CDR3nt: TGTGCCAGCAGCGTAAGGGACAGGGTGAGTGACGAGCAGTACTTC
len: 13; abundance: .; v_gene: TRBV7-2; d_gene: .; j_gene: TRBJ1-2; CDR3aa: CASSLGPNYGYTF; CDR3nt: TGTGCCAGCAGCTTAGGACCTAACTATGGCTACACCTTC
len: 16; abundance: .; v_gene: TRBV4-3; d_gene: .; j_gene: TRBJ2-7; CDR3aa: CASSQEWRVGGYEQYF; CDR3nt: TGCGCCAGCAGCCAAGAATGGAGGGTGGGCGGATACGAGCAGTACTTC
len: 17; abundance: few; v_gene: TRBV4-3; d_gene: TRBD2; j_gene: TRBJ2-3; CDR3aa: CASSQSLAGGSTDTQYF; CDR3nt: TGCGCCAGCAGCCAATCCTTAGCGGGAGGATCGACAGATACGCAGTATTTT
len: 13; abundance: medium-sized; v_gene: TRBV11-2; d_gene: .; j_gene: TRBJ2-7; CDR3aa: CASSLGQNYEQYF; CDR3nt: TGTGCCAGCAGCTTAGGACAGAACTACGAGCAGTACTTC
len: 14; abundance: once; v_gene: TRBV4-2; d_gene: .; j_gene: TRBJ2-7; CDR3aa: CASSRDSGTYEQYF; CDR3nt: TGTGCCAGCAGCCGGGATAGCGGTACCTACGAGCAGTACTTC
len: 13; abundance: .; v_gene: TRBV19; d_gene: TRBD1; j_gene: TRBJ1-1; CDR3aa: CASTPDRVLEAFF; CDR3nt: TGTGCCAGTACCCCAGACAGGGTCCTGGAGGCTTTCTTT
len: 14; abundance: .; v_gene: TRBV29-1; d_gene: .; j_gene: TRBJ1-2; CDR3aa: CSVDSRDQVYGYTF; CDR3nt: TGCAGCGTTGATTCCCGGGATCAGGTCTATGGCTACACCTTC
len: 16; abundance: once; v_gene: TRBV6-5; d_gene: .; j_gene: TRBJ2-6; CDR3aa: CASSYIGGSGANVLTF; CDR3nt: TGTGCCAGCAGTTATATAGGGGGCTCTGGGGCCAACGTCCTGACTTTC
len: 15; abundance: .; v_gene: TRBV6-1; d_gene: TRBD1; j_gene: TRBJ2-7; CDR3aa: CASSEGTGGSYEQYF; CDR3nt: TGTGCCAGCAGTGAGGGGACAGGGGGCTCCTACGAGCAGTACTTC
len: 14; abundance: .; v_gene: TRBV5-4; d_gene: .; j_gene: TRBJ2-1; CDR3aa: CASSLKDYYNEQFF; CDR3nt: TGTGCCAGCAGCTTGAAAGATTACTACAATGAGCAGTTCTTC
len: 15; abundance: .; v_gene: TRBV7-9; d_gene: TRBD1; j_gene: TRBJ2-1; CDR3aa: CASSPRGTAYNEQFF; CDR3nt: TGTGCCAGCAGCCCGAGGGGGACAGCTTACAATGAGCAGTTCTTC
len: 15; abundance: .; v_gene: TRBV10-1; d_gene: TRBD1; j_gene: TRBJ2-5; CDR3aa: CASSEPGQGEETQYF; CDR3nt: TGCGCCAGCAGTGAACCGGGACAGGGGGAAGAGACCCAGTACTTC